What follows describes a single T cell receptor beta chain. Its antigen is currently unknown. The source of the sample is a study of T cell repertoires in aging, cancer and after chemotherapy. The wider study: Patients with glioblastoma brain tumors were sampled before and after temozolomide-based therapy.

Multiplex touch-down PCR with TRB-A/B primers amplified rearranged V-D-J TRB sequences. TCRdb re-derived calls from the multiplex PCR reads in MiXCR, one entry per CDR3 protein. The sample consists of 15,000 to 20,000 distinct CDR3 sequences, over 35% of them appearing once. Study-wide findings and caveats: Healthy donors lost TCR diversity with age mainly through richness, cancer patients through richness and evenness. Compared with age-matched healthy donors, untreated hematological or solid cancer patients showed higher blood TCR clonality.

TCR beta rearrangements were amplified from peripheral blood genomic DNA. The clonotype was recovered from a human donor with a solid tumor. The source material was blood.

In DNA form, the CDR3 reads TGTGCCTGGAGTGGGGCGGGATCTGGAAACACCATATATTTT. It encodes CAWSGAGSGNTIYF. The chain employs TRBV30 and TRBJ1-3; no definite D call. Germline lookup yields CDR1 GTSNPN and CDR2 SVGIG (reference sequence). This CDR3 spans 14 amino acids. V lost 1 base to trimming and J lost 1 base, with 8 bases between them.